These 18 T cell receptor beta chains originate from one sample sequenced in a study of beta chain features in type 1 diabetes. Reverse transcription of all isolated RNA meant that expressed TCRB transcripts were sequenced. The data were produced by immunoSEQ multiplex PCR, yet TCRdb's version contains in-frame clones alone and is incomplete. The table records approximately 600,000 clones, about an eighth of them present only once. These receptors' antigens are unknown. Study-level findings and limits: All four CD4+ subsets of Type 1 diabetes patients contained TCRB CDR3s that were moderately but significantly shorter.

The sample was naive CD4+ T cells from blood. The receptor set was obtained from a man aged 25 to 40 with type 1 diabetes.

This rearrangement joins TRBV27 to TRBJ1-2; D call uncertain. Trimming left V 5 bases short and J 8 bases short, with 18 bases between. There are 14 residues in the CDR3. Germline loops: CDR1 MNHEY, CDR2 SMNVEV (reference sequence). The CDR3 bases are TGTGCCAGCAGTCCGGGGTCAGAAACAGCCGGCTACACCTTC. It specifies CASSPGSETAGYTF.

As regards this clone: The sample carries other DNA sequences with the same CDR3. The chain recombines TRBV7-2 with TRBJ1-5, with 10 bases aligning to TRBD1. This CDR3 has 15 amino acids. Per germline, CDR1 SGHTA and CDR2 FQGNSA. V lost 5 bases to trimming and J lost 4 bases; unmatched junction nucleotides: 5. The CDR3 is CASSLGQGRNQPQHF. The DNA for the CDR3 is TGTGCCAGCAGCCTGGGACAGGGGAGAAATCAGCCCCAGCATTTT.

This clone was recorded a few times. The genes are TRBV6-6 and TRBJ2-5; 8 nucleotides agree with TRBD2. CDR3 length equals 14 residues. With V trimmed by 5 bases and J by 3 bases, 5 bases remained unmatched. Germline V gene lookup returns CDR1 MNHNY and CDR2 SVGAGI (reference sequence). This chain's CDR3 is CASSPVSGEETQYF. The CDR3 nucleotides read TGTGCCAGCAGTCCGGTTAGCGGGGAAGAGACCCAGTACTTC.

J is TRBJ1-5 and V is TRBV6-4; tentative D call: TRBD1 (5 bases). This CDR3 has 13 amino acids. Trimming removed 3 bases from V and 5 bases from J, with 8 bases in between. Germline CDR1 and CDR2: MRHNA and SNTAGT. The CDR3 loop reads CASSDGGYQPQHF. CDR3 nucleotides: TGTGCCAGCAGTGATGGGGGTTATCAGCCCCAGCATTTT.

The J gene is TRBJ2-2, the V gene TRBV5-1, with TRBD1 as a possible D gene (6 bases). V lost 0 bases and J lost 2, with 11 bases in between. The CDR3 is 16 residues long. Germline-derived CDR1 and CDR2 are SGHRS and YFSETQ. Written as DNA, the CDR3 is TGCGCCAGCAGCTTGGTGGGGGCTCATAACACCGGGGAGCTGTTTTTT. Residues: CASSLVGAHNTGELFF.

This clone was counted a few times. This chain joins TRBV7-2 and TRBJ2-1, with 8 bases lining up with TRBD1. V shed 3 bases and J 5 bases; nucleotides not matched to a gene: 3. Germline CDR1 SGHTA, CDR2 FQGNSA. This CDR3 spans 14 amino acids. DNA for the CDR3: TGTGCCAGCAGCTTGGGACAGGTAGACAATGAGCAGTTCTTC. Amino acid sequence: CASSLGQVDNEQFF.

The chain has TRBV7-9 and TRBJ2-6; D is undetermined. Germline assignment: CDR1 SEHNR and CDR2 FQNEAQ (reference sequence). The ends were cut back, 5 bases at V and 2 bases at J, with 13 bases in the middle. This CDR3 spans 16 amino acids. CDR3 loop: CASSTSPSAGANVLTF. CDR3 nucleotide sequence: TGTGCCAGCAGCACTTCCCCCTCGGCTGGGGCCAACGTCCTGACTTTC.

V usage is TRBV5-1 and J usage is TRBJ1-1; D possibly corresponds to TRBD1 (6 bases). Trimming removed 3 bases at V and 5 bases at J, with 11 bases between. The CDR3 has 13 amino acids. CDR1 is SGHRS and CDR2 is YFSETQ in the germline V gene. DNA for the CDR3: TGCGCCAGCAGCTCACAGGGCCGGACTGAAGCTTTCTTT. Residues: CASSSQGRTEAFF.

The chain couples TRBV18 to TRBJ1-5; D not resolved. Trimming left V 6 bases short and J 5 bases short, with 11 bases between. Germline V gives CDR1 KGHSH, CDR2 LQKENI. CDR3 length: 13 amino acids. The CDR3 here is CASSGAEDQPQHF. CDR3 bases: TGTGCCAGCTCGGGCGCAGAGGATCAGCCCCAGCATTTT.

There are a few counts of this clone. The gene calls are TRBV19 and TRBJ1-2, with D unclear. Germline loops: CDR1 LNHDA, CDR2 SQIVND (reference sequence). This CDR3 has 11 amino acids. The CDR3 is CVAGFPDGYTF. The CDR3 DNA follows: TGTGTCGCAGGTTTCCCCGACGGCTACACCTTC. The complete variable domain, with remaining parts taken from reference TRBV19 and TRBJ1-2, reads DGGITQSPKYLFRKEGQNVTLSCEQNLNHDAMYWYRQDPGQGLRLIYYSQIVNDFQKGDIAEGYSVSREKKESFPLTVTSAQKNPTAFYLCVAGFPDGYTFGSGTRLTVV.

This clone was seen a few times. The chain is built from TRBV18 and TRBJ2-4, with a possible D match to TRBD2 (6 bases). Trimming removed 0 bases from V and 8 bases from J, with 14 bases in between. Per the germline V gene, CDR1 is KGHSH and CDR2 is LQKENI. CDR3 length: 15 residues. CDR3 coding DNA: TGTGCCAGCTCACCACCGAATCTAAGGGAGGACATTCAGTACTTC. It is translated as CASSPPNLREDIQYF.

This clone was recorded a few times. The V gene is TRBV9, the J gene TRBJ1-5; 8 bases agree with TRBD1. The CDR3 is 19 amino acids. V lost 4 bases to trimming and J lost 2 bases; unmatched junction nucleotides: 17. The V gene's germline CDR1 is SGDLS and CDR2 YYNGEE. The CDR3 protein is CASSPRTGSVGWGNQPQHF. The CDR3 nucleotides read TGTGCCAGCAGCCCAAGGACAGGGAGCGTAGGGTGGGGCAATCAGCCCCAGCATTTT.

This clone has just a few counts. This sequence joins TRBV9 and TRBJ1-3; tentatively, D is TRBD1 (5 bases). This CDR3 is 15 amino acids long. Germline-derived CDR1 and CDR2 are SGDLS and YYNGEE. Trimming took off 0 bases at V and 7 bases at J, with 14 bases between the two ends. The CDR3 DNA sequence: TGTGCCAGCAGCGTAGTCGGGATGCGGGGGAACACCATATATTTT. Translated: CASSVVGMRGNTIYF. The variable domain in full, completed from reference TRBV9 and TRBJ1-3, reads DSGVTQTPKHLITATGQRVTLRCSPRSGDLSVYWYQQSLDQGLQFLIQYYNGEERAKGNILERFSAQQFPDLHSELNLSSLELGDSALYFCASSVVGMRGNTIYFGEGSWLTVV.

The chain links TRBV21-1 to TRBJ2-3; the table assigns TRBD2, which was not confirmed against the DNA. TRBV21-1 corresponds to a pseudogene. The CDR3 sequence is 17 residues long. CDR3 sequence reads: CASSKSLDPTAADTQYF. The DNA of the CDR3 is TGTGCCAGCAGCAAGTCACTAGATCCAACGGCAGCAGATACGCAGTATTTT.

This clone has more than one count but fewer than ten. This sequence joins TRBV6-6 and TRBJ1-1; D ambiguous. The CDR3 has 13 amino acids. V lost 4 bases and J lost 11, with 17 bases in between. Germline CDR1 MNHNY, CDR2 SVGAGI (reference sequence). The CDR3: CASSSTSDVRAFF. The CDR3 DNA reads as TGTGCCAGCAGTTCTACATCGGACGTTCGGGCTTTCTTT.

This chain joins TRBV7-2 and TRBJ1-3, with D tentatively TRBD1 (5 bases). From germline, CDR1 is SGHTA and CDR2 FQGNSA. The V and J ends lost 5 bases and 0 bases respectively, with 17 bases between them. The CDR3 covers 17 residues. In nucleotides, the CDR3 is TGTGCCAGCAGCCCCAGGGTGGGGGGGAGCTCTGGAAACACCATATATTTT. Protein: CASSPRVGGSSGNTIYF.

This clone has a handful of counts. The chain links TRBV18 to TRBJ2-5; the D is unclear. The germline V gene encodes CDR1 KGHSH and CDR2 LQKENI. This CDR3 has 14 residues. Trimming pared 3 bases from V and 2 bases from J, leaving 10 bases between. The CDR3 spells CASSPQSLQETQYF. The DNA of the CDR3 is TGTGCCAGCTCACCGCAGAGTCTTCAAGAGACCCAGTACTTC.

This clone was seen a few times. The genes are TRBV18 and TRBJ1-5; 9 bases map to TRBD1. CDR3 size: 16 residues. Germline V CDR1 and CDR2: KGHSH, LQKENI. V lost 3 bases to trimming and J lost 1 base; unmatched junction nucleotides: 4. Written as DNA, the CDR3 is TGTGCCAGCTCACCTGTCGGGACAGGGAGCAATCAGCCCCAGCATTTT. Protein: CASSPVGTGSNQPQHF.